This is a list of T cell receptor beta chains from one sample in a study of cytomegalovirus exposure and HLA in healthy donors. Clones were sequenced by immunoSEQ multiplex PCR, and TCRdb holds only the in-frame ones, with some missing. This repertoire shows under 200,000 clones, more than 70% found once; its top ten account for around 4.6%. The sequenced sample consisted of PBMCs. These receptors all come from a male donor in good health and CMV-seronegative. Each CDR3 is given with its conserved first and last residue. A D gene is named only where the DNA matches it firmly. Clone size is not always given. Where it is, it says once, few, many or a class for expanded clones.

TRBJ2-2 few - TRBV6-6 TGTGCCAGCAGTCAAAGGACTCCGAACACCGGGGAGCTGTTTTTT CASSQRTPNTGELFF
TRBJ1-2 - TRBD1 TRBV9 TGTGCCAGCAGCGTAGTCGACAGGGTCGGCTACACCTTC CASSVVDRVGYTF
TRBJ2-2 - TRBD2 TRBV27 TGTGCCAGCAGTACAGTACAGCGGGGGGGCCCCGGGGAGCTGTTTTTT CASSTVQRGGPGELFF
TRBJ2-7 - - TRBV5-4 TGTGCCAGCAGCTACCGGGACAACTCCTACGAGCAGTACTTC CASSYRDNSYEQYF
TRBJ2-7 - - TRBV18 TGTGCCAGCTCACAGGGGCCGCAATACGAGCAGTACTTC CASSQGPQYEQYF
TRBJ1-5 - - TRBV27 TGTGCCAGCAGTTTTATGGGGCTTGGAAATCAGCCCCAGCATTTT CASSFMGLGNQPQHF
TRBJ1-1 - - TRBV18 TGTGCCAGCTCGGCCGGGACTAACACTGAAGCTTTCTTT CASSAGTNTEAFF
TRBJ2-2 few - TRBV9 TGTGCCAGCAGCGACGCCGGGACTTTGAACACCGGGGAGCTGTTTTTT CASSDAGTLNTGELFF
TRBJ2-7 - - TRBV7-8 TGTGCCAGCAGCTTAGAGAGGGCCGAGCAGTACTTC CASSLERAEQYF
TRBJ2-2 once TRBD1 TRBV6-1 TGTGCCAGCAGTTCCCGACAGGGCTACACCGGGGAGCTGTTTTTT CASSSRQGYTGELFF
TRBJ2-3 - - TRBV30 TGTGCCTGGAGTGTAGCGGGCGGCACAGATACGCAGTATTTT CAWSVAGGTDTQYF
TRBJ2-1 - - TRBV5-1 TGCGCCAGCAGCTTGAATCCCCGGGGGGCTGAGCAGTTCTTC CASSLNPRGAEQFF
TRBJ2-3 - TRBD1 TRBV6-6 TGTGCCAGCACCGGACAGGCTATAGCAGATACGCAGTATTTT CASTGQAIADTQYF
TRBJ2-7 - TRBD1 TRBV7-6 TGTGCCAGCAGCCCGGGACAGCTCTCCTACGAGCAGTACTTC CASSPGQLSYEQYF
TRBJ1-1 - TRBD1 TRBV5-5 TGTGCCAGCAGCTTGTGGACAGGGGTTGGTGAAGCTTTCTTT CASSLWTGVGEAFF
TRBJ1-1 - - TRBV18 TGTGCCAGCTCACCTTTGAAACGGGTAGACACTGAAGCTTTCTTT CASSPLKRVDTEAFF
TRBJ1-2 - TRBD1 TRBV7-2 TGTGCCAGCAGCTTAGGACCGGGACAGGGAAGGGGCTACACCTTC CASSLGPGQGRGYTF
TRBJ1-3 - - TRBV20-1 TGCAGTGCTAGCTACGGAAACACCATATATTTT CSASYGNTIYF
TRBJ2-4 - TRBD2 TRBV5-5 TGTGCCAGCAGCTTAGGAGCGGGAGGGCCGGGAAACATTCAGTACTTC CASSLGAGGPGNIQYF
TRBJ2-2 - - TRBV6-9 TGTGCCAGCAGTTATTCCCGGGCAGGGTTGCCCGGGGAGCTGTTTTTT CASSYSRAGLPGELFF
TRBJ2-2 - - TRBV13 TGTGCCAGCGGTGTATCTATGGGCCCGAACACCGGGGAGCTGTTTTTT CASGVSMGPNTGELFF
TRBJ2-1 - TRBD2 TRBV5-5 TGTGCCAGCAGCTTAAGGGCCAACGTAGCGGGCGGACCGTTCTTC CASSLRANVAGGPFF
TRBJ2-1 - TRBD1 TRBV9 TGTGCCAGCAGCGGCGGACAGGGGGCTAATGAGCAGTTCTTC CASSGGQGANEQFF
TRBJ2-1 - TRBD2 TRBV4-2 TGTGCCAGCAGCCAACCTAGCGGGCGGGGAAATGAGCAGTTCTTC CASSQPSGRGNEQFF
TRBJ2-5 - TRBD2 TRBV9 TGTGCCAGCAGTGTAGCGGGGGGGCTGCAAGAGACCCAGTACTTC CASSVAGGLQETQYF
TRBJ1-2 - TRBD1 TRBV7-3 TGTGCCAGCAGCCCCGGGACAGGGCCCATCTATGGCTACACCTTC CASSPGTGPIYGYTF
TRBJ1-4 - - TRBV6-5 TGTGCCAGCAGTTATGCGGGTGCAACTAATGAAAAACTGTTTTTT CASSYAGATNEKLFF
TRBJ2-5 - TRBD2 TRBV7-3 TGTGCCAGCAGCTTAGACGGGGGGGCGGCCCAGTACTTC CASSLDGGAAQYF
TRBJ2-1 once - TRBV29-1 TGCAGCGTTGAATCGGGCAGGGGCTCCTACAATGAGCAGTTCTTC CSVESGRGSYNEQFF
TRBJ2-7 few - TRBV28 TGTGCCAGCAGGTGGGGCTACGAGCAGTACTTC CASRWGYEQYF
TRBJ1-5 - - TRBV4-2 TGTGCCAGCAGCCTCCAGGGTAGCAATCAGCCCCAGCATTTT CASSLQGSNQPQHF
TRBJ2-1 once - TRBV28 TGTGCCAGCAGTTCCCCGGGAGCGGTTAGAGACAATGAGCAGTTCTTC CASSSPGAVRDNEQFF
TRBJ2-7 once - TRBV6-1 TGTGCCAGCAGTTCCTTAGCGGCCCTCTCCTACGAGCAGTACTTC CASSSLAALSYEQYF
TRBJ2-1 once TRBD1 TRBV19 TGTGCCAGTAGTATGGCCAGGGGGCTCTACAATGAGCAGTTCTTC CASSMARGLYNEQFF
TRBJ1-3 - TRBD1 TRBV9 TGTGCCAGCAGCGTAGGGACAGGGGCTGGAAACACCATATATTTT CASSVGTGAGNTIYF
TRBJ1-2 - - TRBV4-3 TGCGCCAGCAGCCAAGAGTGGCCCCAGGTCTATGGCTACACCTTC CASSQEWPQVYGYTF
TRBJ2-7 - - TRBV6-6 TGTGCCAGCAAATCGGACAGCTCCTACGAGCAGTACTTC CASKSDSSYEQYF
TRBJ2-7 few TRBD1 TRBV19 TGTGCCAGTAGCCGACAGGGGACAGCAGCCCTTGGCGAGCAGTACTTC CASSRQGTAALGEQYF
TRBJ2-2 - TRBD1 TRBV6-5 TGTGCCAGCAGTTACGGGCAGGGGGCGCACACCGGGGAGCTGTTTTTT CASSYGQGAHTGELFF
TRBJ2-7 few - TRBV6-1 TGTGCCAGCACTCCCCTGACAGAACCCTACGAGCAGTACTTC CASTPLTEPYEQYF
TRBJ2-4 - TRBD1 TRBV4-2 TGTGCCAGCAGCCATGTAACACAGGGGAACAAAAACATTCAGTACTTC CASSHVTQGNKNIQYF
TRBJ1-2 - TRBD1 TRBV29-1 TGCAGCGTCCAACAGGGGTACCCTAACTATGGCTACACCTTC CSVQQGYPNYGYTF